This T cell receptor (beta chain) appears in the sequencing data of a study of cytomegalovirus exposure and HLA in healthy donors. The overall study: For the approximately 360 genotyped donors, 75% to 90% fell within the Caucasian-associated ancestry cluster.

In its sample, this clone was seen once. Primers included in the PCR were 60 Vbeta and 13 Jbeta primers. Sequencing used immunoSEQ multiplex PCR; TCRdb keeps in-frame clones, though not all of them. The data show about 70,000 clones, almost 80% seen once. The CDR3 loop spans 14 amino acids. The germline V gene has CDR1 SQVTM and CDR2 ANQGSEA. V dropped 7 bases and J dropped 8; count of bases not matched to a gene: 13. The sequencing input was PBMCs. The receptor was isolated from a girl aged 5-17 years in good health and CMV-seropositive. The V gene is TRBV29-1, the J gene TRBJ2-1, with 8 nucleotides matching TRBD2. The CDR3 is CSDDGTSGVYEQFF. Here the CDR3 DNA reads TGCAGCGATGACGGGACTAGTGGGGTCTATGAGCAGTTCTTC.